The TCR beta chain under discussion was sequenced for a study of blood T cell repertoires in COVID-19. The overall study: The United States, Italy and Spain were the sources of the acute and convalescent COVID-19 samples. T cells, B-cell-depleted T cells, or PBMCs provided the cDNA or gDNA that served as material.

This CDR3 region has 18 residues. With 8 bases removed from V and 0 bases from J, the gap between germline ends came to 23 bases. Germline V gives CDR1 LNHDA, CDR2 SQIVND (reference sequence). In the authors' methods: Reference gene primer amplification in the assay estimated nucleated cell counts. Profiled with immunoSEQ multiplex PCR; TCRdb holds only in-frame clones, not every one. V and J calls and clone size are copied from that table; D and trimming were computed from the DNA. The repertoire has about 180,000 clones, around 87% of them found once; the top ten carry approximately 2.9%. Sequencing input: peripheral blood. This clonotype originated in a woman in her 30s with active or convalescent COVID-19. The J gene is TRBJ1-5, the V gene TRBV19; D is perhaps TRBD1 (5 bases). The CDR3 DNA reads TGTGCCAGTTCCCACTCAGGCTCGACAGCATATAGCAATCAGCCCCAGCATTTT. Its protein product is CASSHSGSTAYSNQPQHF. Based on the CDR3 plus reference TRBV19 and TRBJ1-5, the full variable domain is DGGITQSPKYLFRKEGQNVTLSCEQNLNHDAMYWYRQDPGQGLRLIYYSQIVNDFQKGDIAEGYSVSREKKESFPLTVTSAQKNPTAFYLCASSHSGSTAYSNQPQHFGDGTRLSIL.